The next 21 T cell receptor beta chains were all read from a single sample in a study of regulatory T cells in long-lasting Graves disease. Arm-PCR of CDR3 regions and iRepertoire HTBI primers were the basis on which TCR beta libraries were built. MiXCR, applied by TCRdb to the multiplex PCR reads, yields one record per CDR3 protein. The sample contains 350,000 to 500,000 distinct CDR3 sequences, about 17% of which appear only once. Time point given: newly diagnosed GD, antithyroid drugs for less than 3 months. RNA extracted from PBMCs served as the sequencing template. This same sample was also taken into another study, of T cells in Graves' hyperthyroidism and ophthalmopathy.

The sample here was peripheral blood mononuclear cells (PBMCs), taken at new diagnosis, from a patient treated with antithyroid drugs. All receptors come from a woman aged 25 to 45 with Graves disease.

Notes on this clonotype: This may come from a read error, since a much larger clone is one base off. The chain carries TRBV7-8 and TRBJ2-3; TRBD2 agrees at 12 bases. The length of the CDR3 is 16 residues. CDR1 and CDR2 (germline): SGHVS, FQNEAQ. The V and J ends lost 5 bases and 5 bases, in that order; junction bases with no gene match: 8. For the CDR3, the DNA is TGTGCCAGCAGCCCGGGGACTAGCGGGCCCGGAGATACGCAGTATTTT. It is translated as CASSPGTSGPGDTQYF.

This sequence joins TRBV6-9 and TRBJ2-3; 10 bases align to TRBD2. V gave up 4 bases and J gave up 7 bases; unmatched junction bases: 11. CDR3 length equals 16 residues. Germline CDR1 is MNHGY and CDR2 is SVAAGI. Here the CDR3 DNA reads TGTGCCAGCAGTTTCCCCCGAGCGGGAGGGAAGCATACGCAGTATTTT. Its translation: CASSFPRAGGKHTQYF.

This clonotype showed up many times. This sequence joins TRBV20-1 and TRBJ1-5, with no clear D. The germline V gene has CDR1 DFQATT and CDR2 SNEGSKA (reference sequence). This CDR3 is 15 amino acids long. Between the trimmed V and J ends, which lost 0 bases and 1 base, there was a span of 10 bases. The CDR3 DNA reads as TGCAGTGCTAGAGATCTAGGAAGGAGCAATCAGCCCCAGCATTTT. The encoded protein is CSARDLGRSNQPQHF.

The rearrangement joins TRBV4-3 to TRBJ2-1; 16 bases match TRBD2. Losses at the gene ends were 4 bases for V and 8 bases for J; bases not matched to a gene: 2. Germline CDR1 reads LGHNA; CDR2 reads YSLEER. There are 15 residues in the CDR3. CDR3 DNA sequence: TGCGCCAGCAGCCCGGGACTAGCGGGAGGGCATGAGCAGTTCTTC. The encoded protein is CASSPGLAGGHEQFF.

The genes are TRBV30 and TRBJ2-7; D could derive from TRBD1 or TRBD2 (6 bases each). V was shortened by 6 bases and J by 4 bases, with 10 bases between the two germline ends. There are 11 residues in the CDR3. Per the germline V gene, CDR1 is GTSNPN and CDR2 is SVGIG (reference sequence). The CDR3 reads CACAGHYEQYF. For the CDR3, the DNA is TGTGCCTGCGCGGGACATTACGAGCAGTACTTC.

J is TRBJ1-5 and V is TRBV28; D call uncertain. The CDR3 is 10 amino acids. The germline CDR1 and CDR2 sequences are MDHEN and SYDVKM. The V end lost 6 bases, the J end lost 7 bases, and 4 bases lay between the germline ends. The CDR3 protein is CASSSQPQHF. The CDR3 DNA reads TGTGCCAGCAGCTCCCAGCCCCAGCATTTT.

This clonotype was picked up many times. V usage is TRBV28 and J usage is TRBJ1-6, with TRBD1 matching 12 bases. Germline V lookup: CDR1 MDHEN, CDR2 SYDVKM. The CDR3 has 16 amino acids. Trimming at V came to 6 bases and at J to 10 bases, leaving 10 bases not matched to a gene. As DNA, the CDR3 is TGTGCCAGCAGCCTTTCCGCGGGGACAGGGGGCTCACCCCTCCACTTT. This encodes CASSLSAGTGGSPLHF. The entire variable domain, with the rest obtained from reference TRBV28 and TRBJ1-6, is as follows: DVKVTQSSRYLVKRTGEKVFLECVQDMDHENMFWYRQDPGLGLRLIYFSYDVKMKEKGDIPEGYSVSREKKERFSLILESASTNQTSMYLCASSLSAGTGGSPLHFGNGTRLTVT.

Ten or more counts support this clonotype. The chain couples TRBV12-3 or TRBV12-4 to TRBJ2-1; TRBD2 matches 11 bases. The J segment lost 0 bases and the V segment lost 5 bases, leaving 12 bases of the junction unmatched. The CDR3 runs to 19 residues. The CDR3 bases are TGTGCCAGCAGTGTCTATAGCGGGAGGGCTGCGAGCTCCTACAATGAGCAGTTCTTC. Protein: CASSVYSGRAASSYNEQFF.

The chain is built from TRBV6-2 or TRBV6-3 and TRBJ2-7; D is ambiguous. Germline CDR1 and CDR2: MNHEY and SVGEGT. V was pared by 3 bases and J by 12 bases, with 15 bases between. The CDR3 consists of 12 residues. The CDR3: CASSYPALDRYF. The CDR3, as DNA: TGTGCCAGCAGTTATCCGGCTCTAGACCGGTACTTC.

Written as DNA, the CDR3 is TGCAGTATAAACGGGGCAACTAATGAAAAACTGTTTTTT. It encodes CSINGATNEKLFF. The chain employs TRBV20-1 and TRBJ1-4; D is uncertain. The CDR3 is 13 residues long. Germline values: CDR1 DFQATT, CDR2 SNEGSKA (reference sequence). With 8 bases removed from V and 0 bases from J, the gap between germline ends came to 10 bases.

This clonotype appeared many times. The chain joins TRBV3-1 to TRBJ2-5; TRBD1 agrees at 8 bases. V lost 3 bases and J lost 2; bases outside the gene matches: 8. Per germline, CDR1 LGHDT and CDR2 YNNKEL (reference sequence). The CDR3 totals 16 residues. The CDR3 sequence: CASSHQGQEIQETQYF. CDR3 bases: TGTGCCAGCAGCCACCAGGGACAGGAGATACAAGAGACCCAGTACTTC.

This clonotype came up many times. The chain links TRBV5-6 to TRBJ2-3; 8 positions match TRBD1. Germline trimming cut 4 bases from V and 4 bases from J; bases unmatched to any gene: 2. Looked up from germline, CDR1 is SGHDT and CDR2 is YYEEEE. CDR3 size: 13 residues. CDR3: CASSADRADTQYF. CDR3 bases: TGTGCCAGCAGCGCGGACAGGGCAGATACGCAGTATTTT.

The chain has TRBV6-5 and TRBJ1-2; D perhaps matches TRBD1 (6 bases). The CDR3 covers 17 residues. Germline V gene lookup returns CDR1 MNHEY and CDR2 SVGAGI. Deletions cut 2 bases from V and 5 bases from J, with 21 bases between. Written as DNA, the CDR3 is TGTGCCAGCAGTTACGCTTACGGCCAGGGGCCCCATTATGGCTACACCTTC. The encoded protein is CASSYAYGQGPHYGYTF.

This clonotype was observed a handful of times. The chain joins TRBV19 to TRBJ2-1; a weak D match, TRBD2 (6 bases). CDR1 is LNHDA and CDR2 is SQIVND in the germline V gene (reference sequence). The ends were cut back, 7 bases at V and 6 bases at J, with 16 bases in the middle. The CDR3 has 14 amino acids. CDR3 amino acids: CASTKLAVSNEQFF. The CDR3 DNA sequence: TGTGCCAGTACCAAACTAGCAGTTTCCAATGAGCAGTTCTTC. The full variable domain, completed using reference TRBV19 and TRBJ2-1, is DGGITQSPKYLFRKEGQNVTLSCEQNLNHDAMYWYRQDPGQGLRLIYYSQIVNDFQKGDIAEGYSVSREKKESFPLTVTSAQKNPTAFYLCASTKLAVSNEQFFGPGTRLTVL.

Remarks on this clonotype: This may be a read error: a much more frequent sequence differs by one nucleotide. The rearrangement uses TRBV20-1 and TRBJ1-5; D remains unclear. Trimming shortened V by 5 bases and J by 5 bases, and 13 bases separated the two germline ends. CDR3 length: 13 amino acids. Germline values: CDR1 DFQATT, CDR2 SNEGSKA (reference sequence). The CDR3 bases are TGCAGTGCTGGTCGGGGTTGGGATCAGCCCCAGCATTTT. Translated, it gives CSAGRGWDQPQHF.

In DNA, the CDR3 is TGTGCCAGCAGCTCTCCTACCTCCGGGACCCAGTACTTC. This codes for CASSSPTSGTQYF. V usage is TRBV7-6 and J usage is TRBJ2-5; the D is unclear. Between the trimmed V and J ends, which lost 4 bases and 7 bases, there was a span of 13 bases. The CDR3 runs to 13 residues. Per the germline V gene, CDR1 is SGHVS and CDR2 is FNYEAQ.

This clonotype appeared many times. The CDR3 coding sequence is TGTGCCAGCAGTTACCTGACTAAGCGGAGAAGCAAAAGGCCTAGCACAGATACGCAGTATTTT. It codes for CASSYLTKRRSKRPSTDTQYF. The chain employs TRBV6-2 or TRBV6-3 and TRBJ2-3; a weak D match, TRBD2 (5 bases). The CDR3 contains 21 residues. Germline V lookup: CDR1 MNHEY, CDR2 SVGEGT. Between the trimmed V and J ends, which lost 2 bases and 0 bases, there was a span of 27 bases.

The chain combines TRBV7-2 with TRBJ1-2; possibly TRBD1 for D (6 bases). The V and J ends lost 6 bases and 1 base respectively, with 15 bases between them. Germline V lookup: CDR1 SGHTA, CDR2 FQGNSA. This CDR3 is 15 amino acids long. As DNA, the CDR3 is TGTGCCAGCAGATCGCGGGGGGGCCTTAACTATGGCTACACCTTC. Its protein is CASRSRGGLNYGYTF.

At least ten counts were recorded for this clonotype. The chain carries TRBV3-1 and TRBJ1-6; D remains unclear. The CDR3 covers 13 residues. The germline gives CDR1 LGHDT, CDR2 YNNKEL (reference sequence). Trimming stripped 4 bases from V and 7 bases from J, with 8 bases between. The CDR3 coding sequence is TGTGCCAGCAGCCCGATCAGAAATTCACCCCTCCACTTT. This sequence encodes CASSPIRNSPLHF.

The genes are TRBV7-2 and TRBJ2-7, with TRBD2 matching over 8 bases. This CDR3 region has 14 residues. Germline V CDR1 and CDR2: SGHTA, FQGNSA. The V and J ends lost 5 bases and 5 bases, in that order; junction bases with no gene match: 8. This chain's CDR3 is CASSPGAGVDEQYF. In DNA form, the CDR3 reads TGTGCCAGCAGCCCAGGAGCGGGAGTGGACGAGCAGTACTTC.

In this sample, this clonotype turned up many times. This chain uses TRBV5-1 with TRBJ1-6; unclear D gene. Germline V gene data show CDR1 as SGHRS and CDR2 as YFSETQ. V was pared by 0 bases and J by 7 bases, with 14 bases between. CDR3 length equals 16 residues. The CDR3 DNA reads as TGCGCCAGCAGCTTGGATGTCGGCCCTCCCAATTCACCCCTCCACTTT. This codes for CASSLDVGPPNSPLHF.